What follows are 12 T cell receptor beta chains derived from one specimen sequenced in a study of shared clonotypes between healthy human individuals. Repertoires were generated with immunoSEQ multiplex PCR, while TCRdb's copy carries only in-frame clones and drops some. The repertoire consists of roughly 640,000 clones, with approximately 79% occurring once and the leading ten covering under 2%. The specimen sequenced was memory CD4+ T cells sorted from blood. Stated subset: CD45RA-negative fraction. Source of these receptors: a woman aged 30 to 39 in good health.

CDR3: CASSLGGPSTDTQYF. In DNA, the CDR3 is TGCGCCAGCAGCTTAGGCGGGCCTAGCACAGATACGCAGTATTTT. The chain combines TRBV5-1 with TRBJ2-3; D may be TRBD2 (5 bases). V was cut by 2 bases and J by 0 bases, with 10 bases left in between. The CDR3 runs 15 residues. The germline gives CDR1 SGHRS, CDR2 YFSETQ.

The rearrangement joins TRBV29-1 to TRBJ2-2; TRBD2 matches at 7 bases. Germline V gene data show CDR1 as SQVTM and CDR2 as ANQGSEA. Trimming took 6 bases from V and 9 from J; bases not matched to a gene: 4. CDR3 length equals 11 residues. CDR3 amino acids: CSVNGGRELFF. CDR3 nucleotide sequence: TGCAGCGTCAACGGGGGGAGGGAGCTGTTTTTT.

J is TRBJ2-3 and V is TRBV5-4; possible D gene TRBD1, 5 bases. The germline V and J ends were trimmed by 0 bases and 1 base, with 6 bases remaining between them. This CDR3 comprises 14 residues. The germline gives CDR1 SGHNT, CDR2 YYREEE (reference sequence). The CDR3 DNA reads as TGTGCCAGCAGCTTGGAAGGGGGCACAGATACGCAGTATTTT. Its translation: CASSLEGGTDTQYF.

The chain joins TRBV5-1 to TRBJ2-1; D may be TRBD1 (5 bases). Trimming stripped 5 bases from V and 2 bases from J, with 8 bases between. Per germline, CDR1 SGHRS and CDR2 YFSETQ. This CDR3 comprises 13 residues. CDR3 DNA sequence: TGCGCCAGCAGGACAGACACCTACAATGAGCAGTTCTTC. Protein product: CASRTDTYNEQFF.

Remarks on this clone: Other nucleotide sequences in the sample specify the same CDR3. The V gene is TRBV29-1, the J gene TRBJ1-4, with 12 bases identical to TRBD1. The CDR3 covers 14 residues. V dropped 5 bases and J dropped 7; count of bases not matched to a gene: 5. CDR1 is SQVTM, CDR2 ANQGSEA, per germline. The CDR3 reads CSVSGTGGREKLFF. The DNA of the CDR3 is TGCAGCGTTTCCGGGACAGGGGGCCGTGAAAAACTGTTTTTT.

In DNA form, the CDR3 reads TGTGCCAGCAGCTTTGGGAACTTTGGAAACACCATATATTTT. Translating it yields CASSFGNFGNTIYF. V and J are TRBV7-9 and TRBJ1-3; D is undetermined. Germline CDR1 is SEHNR and CDR2 is FQNEAQ (reference sequence). V was trimmed by 3 bases and J by 3 bases, leaving 9 bases between them. The CDR3 has 14 residues.

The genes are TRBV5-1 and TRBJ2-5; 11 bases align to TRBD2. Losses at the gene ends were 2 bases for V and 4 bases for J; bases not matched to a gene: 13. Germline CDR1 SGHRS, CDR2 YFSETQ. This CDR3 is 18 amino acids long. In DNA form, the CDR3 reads TGCGCCAGCAGCTTCACTCCCATCGGGACTAGCGGCGCAGAGACCCAGTACTTC. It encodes CASSFTPIGTSGAETQYF.

The CDR3 reads CASSLRGPGTEQFF. CDR3 bases: TGCGCCAGCAGCTTGCGGGGCCCGGGTACTGAGCAGTTCTTC. V usage is TRBV5-1 and J usage is TRBJ2-1, with D tentatively TRBD1 or TRBD2 (5 bases each). Trimming shortened V by 1 base and J by 9 bases, and 14 bases separated the two germline ends. This CDR3 has 14 amino acids. The germline gives CDR1 SGHRS, CDR2 YFSETQ.

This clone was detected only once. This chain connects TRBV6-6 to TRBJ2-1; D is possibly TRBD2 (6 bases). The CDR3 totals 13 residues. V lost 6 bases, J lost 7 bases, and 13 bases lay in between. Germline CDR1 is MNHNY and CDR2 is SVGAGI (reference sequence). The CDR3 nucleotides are TGTGCCAGCAGGGTCGGGAGTACAAATGAGCAGTTCTTC. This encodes CASRVGSTNEQFF.

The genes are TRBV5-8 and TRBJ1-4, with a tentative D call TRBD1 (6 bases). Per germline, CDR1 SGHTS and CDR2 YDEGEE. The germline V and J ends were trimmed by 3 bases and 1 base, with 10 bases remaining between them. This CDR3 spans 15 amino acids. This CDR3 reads CASSSTGITNEKLFF. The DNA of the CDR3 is TGTGCCAGCAGCTCCACAGGGATAACTAATGAAAAACTGTTTTTT.

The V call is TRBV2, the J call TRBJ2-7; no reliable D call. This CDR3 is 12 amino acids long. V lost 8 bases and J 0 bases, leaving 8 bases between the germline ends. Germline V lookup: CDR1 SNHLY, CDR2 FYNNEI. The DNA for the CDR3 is TGTGCCAGCCAACAGTCCTCCTACGAGCAGTACTTC. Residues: CASQQSSYEQYF. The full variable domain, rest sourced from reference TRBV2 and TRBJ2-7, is EPEVTQTPSHQVTQMGQEVILRCVPISNHLYFYWYRQILGQKVEFLVSFYNNEISEKSEIFDDQFSVERPDGSNFTLKIRSTKLEDSAMYFCASQQSSYEQYFGPGTRLTVT.

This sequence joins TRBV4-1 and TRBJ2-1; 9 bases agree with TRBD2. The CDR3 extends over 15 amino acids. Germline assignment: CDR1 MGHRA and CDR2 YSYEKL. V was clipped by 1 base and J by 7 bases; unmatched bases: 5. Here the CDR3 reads CASSQVLAGPNEQFF. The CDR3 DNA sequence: TGCGCCAGCAGCCAAGTTCTAGCGGGACCGAATGAGCAGTTCTTC.